One and the same sample provided the 20 T cell receptor beta chains below, sequenced in a study of identical twins (dated by TCRdb to between 2015 and 2016). The library was produced with 5' RACE. Reads for this sample came from an Illumina HiSeq 2000. In TCRdb, the public reads were trimmed at Q25 with fastp and aligned with MiXCR, with productive beta chains retained. Each entry is one CDR3 protein sequence, shown with its most common DNA and genes. The sample records roughly 220,000 distinct CDR3 sequences, 5.5% to 7.5% of which are singletons. Less than 15% of the sample is held by the ten biggest clonotypes. This sample also appeared in a second study, on T cells expressing NK-cell markers.

Sequenced input: CD8+ T cells sorted from blood. All receptors derive from a woman under 30 in good health.

The J gene is TRBJ2-2, the V gene TRBV3-1, with D unclear. Looked up from germline, CDR1 is LGHDT and CDR2 is YNNKEL (reference sequence). The CDR3 sequence is 15 residues long. Deletions cut 0 bases from V and 4 bases from J, with 9 bases between. The CDR3 reads CASSQELTATGELFF. The CDR3 DNA follows: TGTGCCAGCAGCCAAGAACTAACCGCCACCGGGGAGCTGTTTTTT.

This clonotype was seen a handful of times. The chain combines TRBV13 with TRBJ2-1; D not resolved. Germline CDR1 and CDR2: PRHDT and FYEKMQ (reference sequence). Trimming took off 0 bases at V and 7 bases at J, with 7 bases between the two ends. CDR3 length: 13 residues. DNA for the CDR3: TGTGCCAGCAGCTTAGGGGAGCTTAATGAGCAGTTCTTC. Translation: CASSLGELNEQFF.

The rearrangement links TRBV15 to TRBJ2-2; TRBD1 or TRBD2 may be the D gene (5 bases each). Germline CDR1 reads LNHNV; CDR2 reads YYDKDF (reference sequence). V was shortened by 9 bases and J by 7 bases, with 18 bases between the two germline ends. This CDR3 spans 14 amino acids. CDR3 sequence reads: CATSGAGRIGELFF. Here the CDR3 DNA reads TGTGCCACTAGTGGGGCAGGGAGAATCGGGGAGCTGTTTTTT.

In this sample, this clonotype turned up many times. This sequence joins TRBV20-1 and TRBJ1-2; D unresolved. V was pared by 3 bases and J by 10 bases, with 9 bases between. CDR3 size: 10 residues. The germline gives CDR1 DFQATT, CDR2 SNEGSKA (reference sequence). CDR3 bases: TGCAGTGCTAGGGATTCTGTCTACACCTTC. This sequence encodes CSARDSVYTF.

The V gene is TRBV10-3, the J gene TRBJ1-4; 7 bases are a match to TRBD1. Trimming took 5 bases from V and 3 from J; bases not matched to a gene: 6. The CDR3 length is 15 residues. CDR1 and CDR2 from the germline V gene are ENHRY and SYGVKD. In DNA, the CDR3 is TGTGCCATCAGTACAACAGGGGCGCCTAATGAAAAACTGTTTTTT. This translates into CAISTTGAPNEKLFF.

This clonotype was counted at least ten times. The rearrangement uses TRBV7-9 and TRBJ2-1; 9 nucleotides align to TRBD2. The CDR3 length is 15 residues. The V segment lost 5 bases and the J segment 8 bases; nucleotides outside the gene matches: 10. Germline CDR1 and CDR2: SEHNR and FQNEAQ (reference sequence). CDR3 DNA sequence: TGTGCCAGCAGCGCCGGGACTAGCTTCCTCTATGAGCAGTTCTTC. Encoded protein: CASSAGTSFLYEQFF. The complete variable domain, with remaining parts taken from reference TRBV7-9 and TRBJ2-1, reads DTGVSQNPRHKITKRGQNVTFRCDPISEHNRLYWYRQTLGQGPEFLTYFQNEAQLEKSRLLSDRFSAERPKGSFSTLEIQRTEQGDSAMYLCASSAGTSFLYEQFFGPGTRLTVL.

This chain connects TRBV6-5 to TRBJ2-3; 10 nucleotides match TRBD2. This CDR3 contains 15 residues. Germline V gene lookup returns CDR1 MNHEY and CDR2 SVGAGI. V shed 2 bases and J 5 bases; nucleotides not matched to a gene: 4. CDR3 protein: CASSYEREGKDTQYF. CDR3 coding DNA: TGTGCCAGCAGTTACGAGCGGGAGGGTAAAGATACGCAGTATTTT.

This clonotype was picked up a small number of times. The rearrangement joins TRBV2 to TRBJ2-1, with 10 bases fitting TRBD2. The V gene's germline CDR1 is SNHLY and CDR2 FYNNEI. This CDR3 contains 17 residues. The V and J ends lost 5 bases and 9 bases, in that order; junction bases with no gene match: 16. CDR3 protein: CASSILAGGPPSREQFF. Written as DNA, the CDR3 is TGTGCCAGCAGTATCTTAGCGGGGGGTCCGCCATCTCGTGAGCAGTTCTTC.

This clonotype has ten or more counts. J is TRBJ1-5 and V is TRBV5-5; tentatively, D is TRBD1 (5 bases). CDR3 length: 13 amino acids. Germline V lookup: CDR1 SGHKS, CDR2 YYEKEE (reference sequence). The V end was cut by 2 bases, the J end by 5 bases, with 8 bases between. The CDR3 region has the DNA TGTGCCAGCAGCTTCTCGGGGCATCAGCCCCAGCATTTT. This sequence encodes CASSFSGHQPQHF.

Details on this clonotype: One junction end does not reproduce the germline sequence, and a read error may be involved. The chain recombines TRBV12-5 with TRBJ1-3, with TRBD1 matching 7 bases. There are 11 residues in the CDR3. Germline assignment: CDR1 LGHNT and CDR2 FRNRAP. CDR3 DNA: TGTGCTAGTGGTTTGGGCGACAGGGTAGATTTT. Translated: CASGLGDRVDF.

This clonotype was detected a few times. V is TRBV20-1 and J is TRBJ2-7; 7 bases match TRBD2. Germline-derived CDR1 and CDR2 are DFQATT and SNEGSKA (reference sequence). V was clipped by 1 base and J by 3 bases; unmatched bases: 6. The CDR3 contains 14 residues. CDR3 loop: CSARVGEGNYEQYF. The CDR3 region has the DNA TGCAGTGCTAGAGTTGGGGAGGGGAACTACGAGCAGTACTTC.

The rearrangement links TRBV12-5 to TRBJ2-5; D gene unclear. V was cut by 6 bases and J by 5 bases, with 16 bases left in between. This CDR3 comprises 14 residues. Germline CDR1 is LGHNT and CDR2 is FRNRAP. CDR3 coding DNA: TGTGCTAGTGGCCCACACCTGGTCGGGGAGACCCAGTACTTC. Its protein product is CASGPHLVGETQYF.

This clonotype was seen repeatedly, ten times or more. V and J are TRBV6-1 and TRBJ2-2, with D possibly being TRBD2 (6 bases). CDR1 is MNHNS, CDR2 SASEGT, per germline. Trimming took off 6 bases at V and 11 bases at J, with 16 bases between the two ends. CDR3 length equals 13 residues. The CDR3 DNA reads TGTGCCAGCAGCCCGGGGCAGGGAGGTGAGCTGTTTTTT. It translates to CASSPGQGGELFF.

V and J are TRBV4-1 and TRBJ2-7, with D uncertain. The CDR3 sequence is 12 residues long. V dropped 0 bases and J dropped 6 bases, with 6 bases sitting between them. Germline V gene data show CDR1 as MGHRA and CDR2 as YSYEKL. This CDR3 is CASSQDGSEQYF. The CDR3 DNA reads TGCGCCAGCAGCCAAGATGGTAGCGAGCAGTACTTC.

The table lists this clonotype with a few counts. J is TRBJ1-5 and V is TRBV6-1; D is unclear. The CDR3 is 17 amino acids. Trimming pared 2 bases from V and 7 bases from J, leaving 21 bases between. CDR1 and CDR2 from the germline V gene are MNHNS and SASEGT. DNA for the CDR3: TGTGCCAGCAGTGAAAGTTTGGGCGGAAGGGTTCCCCAGCCCCAGCATTTT. Translation gives CASSESLGGRVPQPQHF.

This clonotype turned up a few times. The chain employs TRBV13 and TRBJ2-1, with 9 bases fitting TRBD2. This CDR3 spans 15 amino acids. Germline CDR1 and CDR2: PRHDT and FYEKMQ (reference sequence). V lost 0 bases to trimming and J lost 9 bases; unmatched junction nucleotides: 6. For the CDR3, the DNA is TGTGCCAGCAGCTTAGGCTCTAGCGGGAAGGGTGAGCAGTTCTTC. Encoded protein: CASSLGSSGKGEQFF.

The gene calls are TRBV29-1 and TRBJ1-2, with a possible D match to TRBD1 (6 bases). The V end was cut by 5 bases, the J end by 4 bases, with 17 bases between. CDR1 SQVTM and CDR2 ANQGSEA come from the germline V gene. The CDR3 totals 14 residues. CDR3 amino acids: CSVRGGRIPYGYTF. CDR3 in DNA: TGCAGCGTTAGGGGGGGGCGGATCCCCTATGGCTACACCTTC.

This clonotype was observed a handful of times. The chain combines TRBV20-1 with TRBJ1-1; D not certain. V lost 7 bases and J 1 base, leaving 16 bases between the germline ends. Per the germline V gene, CDR1 is DFQATT and CDR2 is SNEGSKA (reference sequence). The CDR3 is made up of 14 amino acids. The CDR3 loop is CSVPAATQNTEAFF. The CDR3 DNA reads TGCAGTGTACCGGCGGCGACCCAGAACACTGAAGCTTTCTTT.

This clonotype came up many times. The rearrangement links TRBV4-3 to TRBJ2-5; TRBD1 is a possible D gene (6 bases). Per germline, CDR1 LGHNA and CDR2 YSLEER. V lost 2 bases to trimming and J lost 5 bases, with 12 bases between them. The CDR3 consists of 14 residues. CDR3 residues: CASSQYRAGETQYF. Written as DNA, the CDR3 is TGCGCCAGCAGCCAATACAGGGCGGGTGAGACCCAGTACTTC.

The CDR3, as DNA: TGTGCCACCCGGACTAGCGGGAGAGATACGCAGTATTTT. This sequence encodes CATRTSGRDTQYF. The V and J genes are TRBV30 and TRBJ2-3; 13 nucleotides agree with TRBD2. CDR3 size: 13 residues. Germline CDR1 is GTSNPN and CDR2 is SVGIG (reference sequence). Trimming cost V 8 bases and J 5 bases; bases outside gene matches: 4.